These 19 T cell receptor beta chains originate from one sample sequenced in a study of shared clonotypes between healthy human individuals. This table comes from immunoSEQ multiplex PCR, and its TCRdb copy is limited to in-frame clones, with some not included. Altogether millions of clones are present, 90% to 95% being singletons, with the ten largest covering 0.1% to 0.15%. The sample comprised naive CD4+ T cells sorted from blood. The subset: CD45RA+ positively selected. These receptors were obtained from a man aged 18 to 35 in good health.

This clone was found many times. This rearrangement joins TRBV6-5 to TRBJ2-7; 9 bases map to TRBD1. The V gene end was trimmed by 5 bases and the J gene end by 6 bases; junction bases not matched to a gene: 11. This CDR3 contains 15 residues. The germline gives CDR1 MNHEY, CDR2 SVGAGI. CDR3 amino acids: CASSTGGAGSGEQYF. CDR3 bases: TGTGCCAGCAGTACAGGGGGCGCCGGTTCAGGCGAGCAGTACTTC.

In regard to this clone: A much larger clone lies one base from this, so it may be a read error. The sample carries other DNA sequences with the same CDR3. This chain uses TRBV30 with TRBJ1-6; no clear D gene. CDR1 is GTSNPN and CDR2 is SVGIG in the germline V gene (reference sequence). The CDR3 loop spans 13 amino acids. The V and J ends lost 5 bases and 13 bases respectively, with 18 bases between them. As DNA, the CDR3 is TGTGCCTGGGGATCGGACGGACGGTCGCCCCTCCACTTT. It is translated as CAWGSDGRSPLHF.

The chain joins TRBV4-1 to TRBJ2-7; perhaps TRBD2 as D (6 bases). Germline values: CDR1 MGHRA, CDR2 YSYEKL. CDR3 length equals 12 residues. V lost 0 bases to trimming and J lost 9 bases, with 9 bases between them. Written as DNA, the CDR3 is TGCGCCAGCAGCCAAGATGCGGGGACGCAGTACTTC. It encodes CASSQDAGTQYF.

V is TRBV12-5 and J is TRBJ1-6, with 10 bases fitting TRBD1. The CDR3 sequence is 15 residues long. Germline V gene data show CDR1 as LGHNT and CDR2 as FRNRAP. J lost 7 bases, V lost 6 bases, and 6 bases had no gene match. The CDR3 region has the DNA TGTGCTAGTGGCCGGGACAGGGGTAGGAATTCACCCCTCCACTTT. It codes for CASGRDRGRNSPLHF.

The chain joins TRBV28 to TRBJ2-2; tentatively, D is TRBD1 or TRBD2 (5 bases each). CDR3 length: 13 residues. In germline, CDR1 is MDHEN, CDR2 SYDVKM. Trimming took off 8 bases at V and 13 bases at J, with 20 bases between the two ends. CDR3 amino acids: CASDQTGTPGLFF. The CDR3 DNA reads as TGTGCCAGCGATCAAACCGGGACCCCGGGGCTGTTTTTT.

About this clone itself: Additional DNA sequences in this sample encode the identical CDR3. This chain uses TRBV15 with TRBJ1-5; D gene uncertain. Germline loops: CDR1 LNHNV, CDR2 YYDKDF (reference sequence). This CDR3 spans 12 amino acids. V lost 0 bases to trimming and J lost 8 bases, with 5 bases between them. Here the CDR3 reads CATSRDVEPQHF. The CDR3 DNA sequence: TGTGCCACCAGCAGAGATGTGGAGCCCCAGCATTTT.

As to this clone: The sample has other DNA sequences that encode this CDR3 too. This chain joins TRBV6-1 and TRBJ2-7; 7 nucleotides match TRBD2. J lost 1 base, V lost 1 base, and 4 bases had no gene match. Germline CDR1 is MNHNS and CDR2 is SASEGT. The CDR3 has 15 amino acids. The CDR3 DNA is TGTGCCAGCAGTGAAGAGGGAGGGAGGTCCTACGAGCAGTACTTC. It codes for CASSEEGGRSYEQYF.

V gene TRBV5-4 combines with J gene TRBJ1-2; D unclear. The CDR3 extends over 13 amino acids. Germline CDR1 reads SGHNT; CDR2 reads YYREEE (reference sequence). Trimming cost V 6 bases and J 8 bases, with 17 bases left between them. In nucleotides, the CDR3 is TGTGCCAGCACCCTGAGGCATGGGCTAGGCTACACCTTC. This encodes CASTLRHGLGYTF. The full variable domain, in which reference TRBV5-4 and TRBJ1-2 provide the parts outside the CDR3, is ETGVTQSPTHLIKTRGQQVTLRCSSQSGHNTVSWYQQALGQGPQFIFQYYREEENGRGNFPPRFSGLQFPNYSSELNVNALELDDSALYLCASTLRHGLGYTFGSGTRLTVV.

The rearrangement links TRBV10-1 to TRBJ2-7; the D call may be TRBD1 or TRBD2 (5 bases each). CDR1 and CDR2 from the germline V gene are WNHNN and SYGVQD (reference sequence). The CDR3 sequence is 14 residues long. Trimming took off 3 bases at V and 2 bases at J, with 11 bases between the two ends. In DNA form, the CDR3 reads TGCGCCAGCAGTGAAGCAGGGACCACCTACGAGCAGTACTTC. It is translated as CASSEAGTTYEQYF.

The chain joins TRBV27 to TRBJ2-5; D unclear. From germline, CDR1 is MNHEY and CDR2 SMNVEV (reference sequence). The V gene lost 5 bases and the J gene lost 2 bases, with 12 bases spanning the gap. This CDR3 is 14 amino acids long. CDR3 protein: CASSMKGRQETQYF. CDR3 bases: TGTGCCAGCAGTATGAAAGGCCGACAAGAGACCCAGTACTTC.

CDR3 DNA sequence: TGTGCCAGCAGTGAACGGGTCTGGGGGGGCATGACAGCCTACGAGCAGTACTTC. It is translated as CASSERVWGGMTAYEQYF. This sequence joins TRBV6-1 and TRBJ2-7; D perhaps matches TRBD2 (7 bases). The CDR3 covers 18 residues. V was pared by 2 bases and J by 2 bases, with 22 bases between. Germline V gene sequence: CDR1 MNHNS, CDR2 SASEGT.

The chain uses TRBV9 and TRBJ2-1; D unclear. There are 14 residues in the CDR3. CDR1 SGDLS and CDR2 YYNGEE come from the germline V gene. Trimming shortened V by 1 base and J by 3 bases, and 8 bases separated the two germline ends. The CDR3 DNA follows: TGTGCCAGCAGCGTATCTGGCGGCTACAATGAGCAGTTCTTC. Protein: CASSVSGGYNEQFF.

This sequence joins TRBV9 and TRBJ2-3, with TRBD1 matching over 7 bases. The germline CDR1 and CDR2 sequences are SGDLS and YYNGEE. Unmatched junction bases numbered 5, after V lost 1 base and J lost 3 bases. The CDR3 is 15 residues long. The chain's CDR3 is CASSVKGALTDTQYF. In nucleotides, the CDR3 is TGTGCCAGCAGCGTAAAGGGGGCGCTGACAGATACGCAGTATTTT.

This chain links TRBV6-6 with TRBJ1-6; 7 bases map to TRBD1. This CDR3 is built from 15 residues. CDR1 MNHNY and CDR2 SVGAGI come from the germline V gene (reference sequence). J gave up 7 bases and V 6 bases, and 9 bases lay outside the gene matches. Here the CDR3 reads CASRARQGGNSPLHF. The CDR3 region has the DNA TGTGCCAGCAGGGCCCGTCAGGGGGGAAATTCACCCCTCCACTTT.

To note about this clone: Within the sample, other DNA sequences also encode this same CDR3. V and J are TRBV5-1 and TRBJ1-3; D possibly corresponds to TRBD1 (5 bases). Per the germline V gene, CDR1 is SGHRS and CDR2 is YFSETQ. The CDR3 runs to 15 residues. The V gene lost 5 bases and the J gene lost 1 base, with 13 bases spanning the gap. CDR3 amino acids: CASSPVQGSGNTIYF. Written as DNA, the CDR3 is TGCGCCAGCAGTCCTGTCCAGGGATCTGGAAACACCATATATTTT.

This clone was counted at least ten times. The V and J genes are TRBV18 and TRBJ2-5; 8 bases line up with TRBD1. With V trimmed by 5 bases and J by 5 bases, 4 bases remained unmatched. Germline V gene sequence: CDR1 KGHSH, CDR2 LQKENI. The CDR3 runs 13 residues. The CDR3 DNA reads TGTGCCAGCTCATCAGGGGGCGGGGAGACCCAGTACTTC. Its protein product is CASSSGGGETQYF.

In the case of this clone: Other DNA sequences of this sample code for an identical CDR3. CDR3 nucleotides: TGCGCCAGCAGCTTGGAAGGGGGTAACACCGGGGAGCTGTTTTTT. Amino acids: CASSLEGGNTGELFF. This rearrangement joins TRBV5-1 to TRBJ2-2, with a tentative D call TRBD1 (6 bases). Germline loops: CDR1 SGHRS, CDR2 YFSETQ. This CDR3 region has 15 residues. V lost 0 bases to trimming and J lost 2 bases, with 8 bases between them.

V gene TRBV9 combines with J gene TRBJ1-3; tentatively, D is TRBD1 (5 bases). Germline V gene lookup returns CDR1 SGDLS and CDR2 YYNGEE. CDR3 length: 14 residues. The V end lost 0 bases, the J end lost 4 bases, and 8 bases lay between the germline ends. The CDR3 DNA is TGTGCCAGCAGCGTAGCCCGACAGGGAAACACCATATATTTT. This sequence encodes CASSVARQGNTIYF.

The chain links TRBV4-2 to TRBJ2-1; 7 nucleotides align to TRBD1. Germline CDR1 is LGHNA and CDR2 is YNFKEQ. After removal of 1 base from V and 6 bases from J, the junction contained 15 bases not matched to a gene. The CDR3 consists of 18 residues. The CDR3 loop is CASSQGQGVAKWGNEQFF. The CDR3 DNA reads TGTGCCAGCAGCCAAGGACAGGGAGTAGCCAAGTGGGGCAATGAGCAGTTCTTC.